This T cell receptor (beta chain) was found in a study of T cells in localized non-small cell lung cancer. The study's findings and limits: Because only a single region of the tumor was sequenced, heterogeneity remains possible. Uninvolved adjacent lung had the highest recorded T cell clonality, with tumor below it. Adjacent lung had a median approximately 57 of the 100 largest tumor clones. Patients showing higher blood T cell density tended to see longer overall survival.

Libraries were prepared by immunoSEQ multiplex PCR; TCRdb keeps only in-frame clonotypes and omits some of them. Here the sample spans about 59,000 clones, almost 90% being singletons. Turning to this clone: Its target is not known.

The V and J ends lost 2 bases and 3 bases, in that order; junction bases with no gene match: 11. The CDR3 contains 20 residues. Germline assignment: CDR1 LNHNV and CDR2 YYDKDF (reference sequence). The specimen was peripheral blood, collected before any cancer treatment. The V gene is TRBV15, the J gene TRBJ2-2, with 14 nucleotides matching TRBD2. The clonotype was recovered from a woman aged 40-75 years with stage I lung adenocarcinoma. The CDR3 nucleotides are TGTGCCACCAGCAGATTCTCCGGGACTAGCGGGAGTAGGGACACCGGGGAGCTGTTTTTT. It yields the protein CATSRFSGTSGSRDTGELFF.